Listed below are T cell receptor beta chains from one sample, sequenced in a study of T-cell memory formation after mild COVID-19. TCRdb called the 5' RACE reads again in MiXCR, with one record for every CDR3 protein. The table lists under 250,000 distinct CDR3 sequences, over 9.5% of them singletons. Sequencing input: PBMCs or a T cell subset sorted from them (not recorded which). The source is a man between 18 and 35 years old who had mild COVID-19 (a few samples of this study predate the infection). Cell type and time point are not known. Both conserved end residues are part of each CDR3. Fields, in order: J gene, D gene, V gene, clone size, CDR3 DNA, CDR3 protein. The D gene is left open where the match is weak. Part of the rows lack a size; the others show once, few, many or a class for expanded clones.

j_gene: TRBJ2-3
d_gene: TRBD2
v_gene: TRBV20-1
abundance: NA
CDR3nt: TGCAGTGCTAGAGATGGGCGGGGGGGCCCCTATACGCAGTATTTT
CDR3aa: CSARDGRGGPYTQYF

j_gene: TRBJ1-5
d_gene: NA
v_gene: TRBV5-6
abundance: NA
CDR3nt: TGTGCCAGCAGCCGCAGGGGCCCTGGGGGTCAGCCCCAGCATTTT
CDR3aa: CASSRRGPGGQPQHF

j_gene: TRBJ2-3
d_gene: TRBD2
v_gene: TRBV12-3/TRBV12-4
abundance: few
CDR3nt: TGTGCCAGCAGTTTACTCGGACTAGGGACAGATACGCAGTATTTT
CDR3aa: CASSLLGLGTDTQYF

j_gene: TRBJ1-1
d_gene: NA
v_gene: TRBV11-2
abundance: many
CDR3nt: TGTGCCAGCAGCTCACCAAGGGGGGGAGGTAGCATGAACACTGAAGCTTTCTTT
CDR3aa: CASSSPRGGGSMNTEAFF

j_gene: TRBJ1-1
d_gene: NA
v_gene: TRBV12-3/TRBV12-4
abundance: NA
CDR3nt: TGTGCCAGCAAGTTTTACGGGGGCGCGGCTTTCTTT
CDR3aa: CASKFYGGAAFF

j_gene: TRBJ1-3
d_gene: NA
v_gene: TRBV3-1
abundance: few
CDR3nt: TGTGCCAGCAGCCCGGGACCGCTCTCTGGAAACACCATATATTTT
CDR3aa: CASSPGPLSGNTIYF

j_gene: TRBJ2-1
d_gene: NA
v_gene: TRBV2
abundance: NA
CDR3nt: TGTGCCAGCACTGCCTCCGGAAGTGAGCAGTTCTTC
CDR3aa: CASTASGSEQFF

j_gene: TRBJ1-1
d_gene: NA
v_gene: TRBV18
abundance: few
CDR3nt: TGTGCCAGCTCAGGAGACAAGAACACTGAAGCTTTCTTT
CDR3aa: CASSGDKNTEAFF

j_gene: TRBJ2-5
d_gene: TRBD1
v_gene: TRBV5-1
abundance: NA
CDR3nt: TGCGCCAGCAGTACCGGGACAGTCGAGACCCAGTACTTC
CDR3aa: CASSTGTVETQYF

j_gene: TRBJ2-1
d_gene: TRBD2
v_gene: TRBV5-1
abundance: many
CDR3nt: TGCGCCAGCAGCCCCAGACTAGCGGGGGACTCCTACAATGAGCAGTTCTTC
CDR3aa: CASSPRLAGDSYNEQFF